The 10 T cell receptor beta chains below all came from one sample that was sequenced in a study of T cell responses to AZD1222 COVID-19 vaccine. The method was immunoSEQ multiplex PCR; TCRdb's version includes in-frame clones alone and lacks a portion of them. The sample lists about 150,000 clones; roughly 88% were seen once. This material consisted of peripheral blood, taken on day 0 of AZD1222 vaccination. The receptors originated from an adult in good health.

The chain recombines TRBV2 with TRBJ1-5, with 9 nucleotides matching TRBD1. CDR3 size: 14 residues. The V gene's germline CDR1 is SNHLY and CDR2 FYNNEI. V lost 7 bases and J lost 3; bases outside the gene matches: 4. CDR3 loop: CASIRDRDNQPQHF. Written as DNA, the CDR3 is TGTGCCAGCATACGGGACAGGGACAATCAGCCCCAGCATTTT.

CDR3 sequence reads: CASSMRTAEKLFF. The CDR3 DNA follows: TGTGCCAGTAGTATGAGGACCGCCGAAAAACTGTTTTTT. This rearrangement joins TRBV19 to TRBJ1-4; no definite D call. Germline V CDR1 and CDR2: LNHDA, SQIVND (reference sequence). Deletions cut 3 bases from V and 8 bases from J, with 10 bases between. The CDR3 covers 13 residues.

This clone was seen once. J is TRBJ1-2 and V is TRBV11-2; weak D call: TRBD1 (5 bases). Germline V gives CDR1 SGHAT, CDR2 FQNNGV. The ends were cut back, 6 bases at V and 2 bases at J, with 22 bases in the middle. The CDR3 is made up of 17 amino acids. CDR3: CASSSTQGAGANYGYTF. Written as DNA, the CDR3 is TGTGCCAGCAGTTCAACCCAGGGCGCCGGGGCGAACTATGGCTACACCTTC.

The chain uses TRBV11-2 and TRBJ1-3, with 8 positions matching TRBD1. CDR1 is SGHAT, CDR2 FQNNGV, per germline. CDR3 length: 17 residues. The J segment lost 3 bases and the V segment lost 0 bases, leaving 7 bases of the junction unmatched. CDR3 bases: TGTGCCAGCAGCTTAGATTTGCAGGGGGCGCGTGGAAACACCATATATTTT. Amino acids: CASSLDLQGARGNTIYF. The complete variable domain, with remaining parts taken from reference TRBV11-2 and TRBJ1-3, reads EAGVAQSPRYKIIEKRQSVAFWCNPISGHATLYWYQQILGQGPKLLIQFQNNGVVDDSQLPKDRFSAERLKGVDSTLKIQPAKLEDSAVYLCASSLDLQGARGNTIYFGEGSWLTVV.

V gene TRBV4-1 combines with J gene TRBJ2-1, with a tentative D call TRBD2 (6 bases). There are 15 residues in the CDR3. The V gene lost 4 bases and the J gene lost 7 bases, with 17 bases spanning the gap. CDR1 and CDR2 (germline): MGHRA, YSYEKL. The DNA of the CDR3 is TGCGCCAGCAGCCGCGTTCTGACTAGGGAGAATGAGCAGTTCTTC. Protein sequence: CASSRVLTRENEQFF.

This rearrangement joins TRBV4-1 to TRBJ1-5; D remains ambiguous. Trimming took off 4 bases at V and 1 base at J, with 11 bases between the two ends. Germline lookup yields CDR1 MGHRA and CDR2 YSYEKL. The CDR3 extends over 15 amino acids. As DNA, the CDR3 is TGCGCCAGCAGCCTACACCTCGCAAGCAATCAGCCCCAGCATTTT. It codes for CASSLHLASNQPQHF.

The V gene is TRBV7-9, the J gene TRBJ2-3, with 10 positions matching TRBD2. The V gene's germline CDR1 is SEHNR and CDR2 FQNEAQ (reference sequence). V shed 5 bases and J 0 bases; nucleotides not matched to a gene: 5. CDR3 length: 16 amino acids. CDR3 nucleotide sequence: TGTGCCAGCAGCCCGGGACTAGCGCCTAGCACAGATACGCAGTATTTT. This sequence encodes CASSPGLAPSTDTQYF.

The chain combines TRBV12-3 or TRBV12-4 with TRBJ1-4, with TRBD1 as a possible D gene (6 bases). The CDR3 consists of 13 residues. V shed 7 bases and J shed 7 bases, with 13 bases lying between them. The CDR3 bases are TGTGCCAGCAATCCCGGGACAAGTGAAAAACTGTTTTTT. Protein product: CASNPGTSEKLFF.

The chain is built from TRBV7-8 and TRBJ2-5, with TRBD1 identical over 9 bases. Germline V gene sequence: CDR1 SGHVS, CDR2 FQNEAQ. The CDR3 covers 18 residues. V dropped 5 bases and J dropped 1; count of bases not matched to a gene: 14. Written as DNA, the CDR3 is TGTGCCAGCAGCCTTATCCCCGGGACAGGGCCGCTCCAAGAGACCCAGTACTTC. Its protein is CASSLIPGTGPLQETQYF.

The chain couples TRBV28 to TRBJ2-7; TRBD1 agrees at 10 bases. There are 16 residues in the CDR3. Per the germline V gene, CDR1 is MDHEN and CDR2 is SYDVKM. Trimming cost V 6 bases and J 0 bases; bases outside gene matches: 8. CDR3 sequence reads: CASRNPRTGGSYEQYF. CDR3 nucleotides: TGTGCCAGCAGAAATCCCAGGACAGGGGGCTCCTACGAGCAGTACTTC.